This TCR beta chain originates from a study of chemoradiotherapy in HPV16-positive cancers. The table came from immunoSEQ multiplex PCR; TCRdb's copy has only in-frame clones and leaves some out. The sample contains around 20,000 clones, just under 75% of which appear only once. The clonotype originates from a human donor with HPV-associated anogenital cancer. This specimen was collected from a patient who underwent chemoradiotherapy.

CDR3 sequence (DNA): TGTGCCAGCAGCCCCGACAGGGGGAGTAATTCACCCCTCCACTTT. Translated: CASSPDRGSNSPLHF. This chain uses TRBV5-4 with TRBJ1-6; 9 bases fit TRBD1. The germline V gene has CDR1 SGHNT and CDR2 YYREEE (reference sequence). The CDR3 extends over 15 amino acids. Losses at the gene ends were 4 bases for V and 6 bases for J; bases not matched to a gene: 5. The variable domain in full, completed from reference TRBV5-4 and TRBJ1-6, reads ETGVTQSPTHLIKTRGQQVTLRCSSQSGHNTVSWYQQALGQGPQFIFQYYREEENGRGNFPPRFSGLQFPNYSSELNVNALELDDSALYLCASSPDRGSNSPLHFGNGTRLTVT.